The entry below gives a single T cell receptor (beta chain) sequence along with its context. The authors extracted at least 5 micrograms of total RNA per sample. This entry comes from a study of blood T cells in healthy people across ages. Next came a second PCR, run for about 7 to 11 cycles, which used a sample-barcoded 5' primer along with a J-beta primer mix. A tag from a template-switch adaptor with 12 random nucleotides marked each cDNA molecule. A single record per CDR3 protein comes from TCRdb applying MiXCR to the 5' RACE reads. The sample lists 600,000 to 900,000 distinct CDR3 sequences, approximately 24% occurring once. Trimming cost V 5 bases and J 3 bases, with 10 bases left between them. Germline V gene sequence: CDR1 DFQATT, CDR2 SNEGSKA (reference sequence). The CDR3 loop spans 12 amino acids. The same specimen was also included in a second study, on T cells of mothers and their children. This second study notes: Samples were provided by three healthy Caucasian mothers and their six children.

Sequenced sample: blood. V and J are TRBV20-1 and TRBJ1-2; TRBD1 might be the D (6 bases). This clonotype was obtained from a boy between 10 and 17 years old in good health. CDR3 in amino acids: CSAEGGYYGYTF. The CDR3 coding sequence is TGCAGTGCTGAGGGGGGGTACTATGGCTACACCTTC.